Each of the 21 T cell receptor beta chains below was sequenced from the same sample in a study of post-analysis software for immune sequencing data. Unique-molecular-identifier-tagged TCR beta cDNA libraries were used. Using its own MiXCR run on the PCR reads, TCRdb lists one record per CDR3 protein. Here the sample spans hundreds of thousands of distinct CDR3 sequences, roughly 47% being singletons. For these TCRs, the target antigens are not known. Study-level results: Compared with controls, patients had more of 4 to 6 TRBV segments, including TRBV5-6, TRBV5-1 and TRBV20-1.

Source material: blood. The receptors derive from a girl under 18 with multiple sclerosis.

The CDR3 DNA sequence: TGTGCCAGCGAGGGGGTTATCCATGAGCAGTTCTTC. Translating it yields CASEGVIHEQFF. The chain combines TRBV2 with TRBJ2-1; TRBD1 might be the D (6 bases). The CDR3 loop spans 12 amino acids. V was clipped by 8 bases and J by 8 bases, with 13 bases between them. Germline lookup yields CDR1 SNHLY and CDR2 FYNNEI.

The chain joins TRBV27 to TRBJ1-1; D is undetermined. V lost 2 bases, J lost 0 bases, and 10 bases lay in between. Germline V lookup: CDR1 MNHEY, CDR2 SMNVEV (reference sequence). There are 15 residues in the CDR3. In nucleotides, the CDR3 is TGTGCCAGCAGTTTACGTCCCTTTATGAACACTGAAGCTTTCTTT. Translated: CASSLRPFMNTEAFF.

J is TRBJ2-7 and V is TRBV29-1; 10 bases align to TRBD2. In germline, CDR1 is SQVTM, CDR2 ANQGSEA. This CDR3 is 13 amino acids long. V lost 7 bases to trimming and J lost 7 bases; unmatched junction nucleotides: 10. The CDR3 spells CSAGGLASREQYF. DNA of the CDR3: TGCAGCGCTGGGGGACTAGCGTCGCGGGAGCAGTACTTC.

This clonotype has a handful of counts. The chain recombines TRBV6-4 with TRBJ2-3, with 9 bases matching TRBD2. Trimming at V came to 3 bases and at J to 4 bases, leaving 5 bases not matched to a gene. Germline-derived CDR1 and CDR2 are MRHNA and SNTAGT. The CDR3 has 15 amino acids. The CDR3 is CASSENSGSADTQYF. CDR3 DNA: TGTGCCAGCAGTGAAAATAGCGGGAGCGCAGATACGCAGTATTTT.

V usage is TRBV13 and J usage is TRBJ2-1; 13 bases map to TRBD2. With V trimmed by 3 bases and J by 2 bases, 7 bases remained unmatched. The CDR3 contains 18 residues. Germline CDR1 is PRHDT and CDR2 is FYEKMQ (reference sequence). CDR3 in DNA: TGTGCCAGCAGCTTGGGGACTAGCGGGGAAGGAGCCTACAATGAGCAGTTCTTC. This translates into CASSLGTSGEGAYNEQFF.

This chain links TRBV3-1 with TRBJ2-1, with 10 bases lining up with TRBD2. V dropped 4 bases and J dropped 2; count of bases not matched to a gene: 5. Looked up from germline, CDR1 is LGHDT and CDR2 is YNNKEL (reference sequence). CDR3 length: 16 residues. This chain's CDR3 is CASSPPSGGAYNEQFF. CDR3 in DNA: TGTGCCAGCAGCCCCCCTAGCGGGGGCGCCTACAATGAGCAGTTCTTC.

The genes are TRBV5-4 and TRBJ1-1, with D maybe TRBD1 (5 bases). This CDR3 has 14 amino acids. V was cut by 4 bases and J by 4 bases, with 14 bases left in between. Germline V gives CDR1 SGHNT, CDR2 YYREEE (reference sequence). Here the CDR3 DNA reads TGTGCCAGCAGCCCCCTCTTTGGGGCCACTGAAGCTTTCTTT. Amino acids: CASSPLFGATEAFF. Full variable domain (missing parts from reference TRBV5-4 and TRBJ1-1): ETGVTQSPTHLIKTRGQQVTLRCSSQSGHNTVSWYQQALGQGPQFIFQYYREEENGRGNFPPRFSGLQFPNYSSELNVNALELDDSALYLCASSPLFGATEAFFGQGTRLTVV.

The rearrangement joins TRBV15 to TRBJ2-1; D not certain. Germline lookup yields CDR1 LNHNV and CDR2 YYDKDF (reference sequence). CDR3 length: 13 amino acids. V was trimmed by 0 bases and J by 12 bases, leaving 12 bases between them. CDR3: CATSRDYVGLQFF. In nucleotides, the CDR3 is TGTGCCACCAGCAGAGATTATGTAGGGTTGCAGTTCTTC. Supplemented by reference TRBV15 and TRBJ2-1, the full variable domain reads DAMVIQNPRYQVTQFGKPVTLSCSQTLNHNVMYWYQQKSSQAPKLLFHYYDKDFNNEADTPDNFQSRRPNTSFCFLDIRSPGLGDTAMYLCATSRDYVGLQFFGPGTRLTVL.

CDR3 nucleotide sequence: TGCAGTGCTAGAGACAGGTCTAGGAACGAGCAGTACTTC. It codes for CSARDRSRNEQYF. V and J are TRBV20-1 and TRBJ2-7, with unresolved D. The CDR3 contains 13 residues. The V gene lost 0 bases and the J gene lost 5 bases, with 11 bases spanning the gap. CDR1 and CDR2 (germline): DFQATT, SNEGSKA (reference sequence).

The chain has TRBV4-1 and TRBJ2-1; D call uncertain. The V end lost 1 base, the J end lost 6 bases, and 10 bases lay between the germline ends. Germline V CDR1 and CDR2: MGHRA, YSYEKL. This CDR3 has 14 amino acids. CDR3 amino acids: CASSQGLEPNEQFF. The CDR3 DNA reads TGCGCCAGCAGCCAAGGCCTAGAGCCCAATGAGCAGTTCTTC.

This chain connects TRBV20-1 to TRBJ2-3; D may be TRBD1 (6 bases). The CDR3 runs 17 residues. Per the germline V gene, CDR1 is DFQATT and CDR2 is SNEGSKA (reference sequence). The V and J ends lost 1 base and 0 bases respectively, with 17 bases between them. The CDR3 bases are TGCAGTGCTAGAGTTCCGGGACAATGGATTAGCACAGATACGCAGTATTTT. Translation: CSARVPGQWISTDTQYF.

This clonotype was seen a handful of times. The chain links TRBV5-1 to TRBJ2-7; the match to TRBD2 covers 11 bases. J lost 2 bases, V lost 4 bases, and 5 bases had no gene match. This CDR3 is built from 15 residues. The germline V gene encodes CDR1 SGHRS and CDR2 YFSETQ. The CDR3 here is CASSRLAGNPYEQYF. CDR3 in DNA: TGCGCCAGCAGCCGACTAGCGGGGAATCCCTACGAGCAGTACTTC.

This rearrangement joins TRBV20-1 to TRBJ1-1; 10 bases agree with TRBD1. The V and J ends lost 3 bases and 6 bases, in that order; junction bases with no gene match: 7. Germline CDR1 DFQATT, CDR2 SNEGSKA (reference sequence). The CDR3 covers 14 residues. Here the CDR3 reads CSASRDRGVSEAFF. The CDR3, as DNA: TGCAGTGCTAGCCGGGACAGGGGAGTCTCTGAAGCTTTCTTT.

This clonotype occurred a few times. Here the CDR3 DNA reads TGTGCCAGCAGTGATGGGCCCTTTAGCGGGGCCTCTGGGGCCAACGTCCTGACTTTC. It specifies CASSDGPFSGASGANVLTF. The chain carries TRBV2 and TRBJ2-6, with 8 positions matching TRBD2. Germline CDR1 SNHLY, CDR2 FYNNEI. The V and J ends lost 3 bases and 0 bases, in that order; junction bases with no gene match: 10. The CDR3 is made up of 19 amino acids.

V usage is TRBV12-3 or TRBV12-4 and J usage is TRBJ2-1, with 9 bases lining up with TRBD1. This CDR3 comprises 15 residues. Losses at the gene ends were 1 base for V and 3 bases for J; bases not matched to a gene: 1. CDR3 coding DNA: TGTGCCAGCAGTTTAGGGGACAGGGACTACAATGAGCAGTTCTTC. The encoded protein is CASSLGDRDYNEQFF.

The rearrangement uses TRBV3-1 and TRBJ2-1; 16 bases map to TRBD2. The germline V gene has CDR1 LGHDT and CDR2 YNNKEL (reference sequence). This CDR3 has 18 residues. V lost 1 base to trimming and J lost 6 bases; unmatched junction nucleotides: 6. This chain's CDR3 is CASSQVGLAGGPGNEQFF. The CDR3 DNA sequence: TGTGCCAGCAGCCAAGTGGGACTAGCGGGAGGGCCGGGCAATGAGCAGTTCTTC.

As DNA, the CDR3 is TGTGCCATCAGTGAGTCCCGGGCTTGGCGACCAGGAACCAAAAACATTCAGTACTTC. Translated: CAISESRAWRPGTKNIQYF. The rearrangement uses TRBV10-3 and TRBJ2-4; no definite D call. Germline V gene lookup returns CDR1 ENHRY and CDR2 SYGVKD. Trimming took off 0 bases at V and 2 bases at J, with 20 bases between the two ends. The CDR3 is 19 residues long.

The V and J genes are TRBV27 and TRBJ2-3; D is undetermined. The germline V gene encodes CDR1 MNHEY and CDR2 SMNVEV (reference sequence). V was trimmed by 5 bases and J by 2 bases, leaving 11 bases between them. This CDR3 has 14 amino acids. The CDR3, as DNA: TGTGCCAGCAGTATCCGCGTTAACACAGATACGCAGTATTTT. Protein sequence: CASSIRVNTDTQYF.

Many counts were recorded for this clonotype. This chain links TRBV6-5 with TRBJ2-5; TRBD1 agrees at 12 bases. V lost 6 bases, J lost 4 bases, and 6 bases stayed unmatched. The germline CDR1 and CDR2 sequences are MNHEY and SVGAGI. The CDR3 runs 15 residues. CDR3: CASSLGQGARETQYF. In nucleotides, the CDR3 is TGTGCCAGCAGCTTGGGACAGGGGGCGAGAGAGACCCAGTACTTC.

Note on this clonotype: This clone may be a read error of a much larger clone one base away. The genes are TRBV15 and TRBJ2-3; a weak D match, TRBD2 (5 bases). V was trimmed by 4 bases and J by 8 bases, leaving 16 bases between them. This CDR3 comprises 14 residues. Germline V gene data show CDR1 as LNHNV and CDR2 as YYDKDF (reference sequence). CDR3 in DNA: TGTGCCACCAGCACCCGGGGTTTCACTGGTACGCAGTATTTT. Its protein is CATSTRGFTGTQYF.

V and J are TRBV3-1 and TRBJ2-7, with D perhaps matching TRBD1 (6 bases). Trimming pared 1 base from V and 2 bases from J, leaving 15 bases between. The CDR3 covers 16 residues. Germline-derived CDR1 and CDR2 are LGHDT and YNNKEL (reference sequence). As DNA, the CDR3 is TGTGCCAGCAGCCAAGGGGGGTTACAGGGTGCCTACGAGCAGTACTTC. Translated: CASSQGGLQGAYEQYF.